This T cell receptor (beta chain) was captured in a study of T-cell reconstitution after alpha-beta-depleted transplantation in children. As it was prepared, the TCRbeta library received unique molecular identifiers. Each CDR3 protein gets one entry after TCRdb re-called the PCR reads with MiXCR. The sample lists about 980,000 distinct CDR3 sequences; roughly 29% were seen once. This clonotype came up a few times. Antigen unknown. The study, taken as a whole, reports: Some patients' high day-60 TCRbeta diversity was attributed to recipient cells surviving conditioning. Expanded clones from the graft, numbering several hundred, reportedly supplied alpha-beta T cells about two months after transplant. T-cell numbers and diversity one year post-transplant derived largely from freshly generated T cells.

The sample was PBMCs, mostly from graft donor cells, taken 360 days after TCRalphabeta/CD19-depleted stem cell transplant. This TCR came from a boy in the first two years of life who had a stem cell transplant for SCID, so the T cells may come from the graft donor.

The CDR3 coding sequence is TGTGCCAGCAGTTATCAGGGGACGGGGTATGGCTACACCTTC. Translation gives CASSYQGTGYGYTF. The gene calls are TRBV6-5 and TRBJ1-2, with D perhaps TRBD1 (6 bases). The V gene lost 3 bases and the J gene lost 5 bases, with 13 bases spanning the gap. This CDR3 comprises 14 residues. CDR1 is MNHEY, CDR2 SVGAGI, per germline.